These 18 T cell receptor beta chains share one sample of origin, sequenced in a study of T cell changes during pregnancy in multiple sclerosis. Repertoires were generated with immunoSEQ multiplex PCR, while TCRdb's copy carries only in-frame clones and drops some. This table has tens of thousands of clones, 90% appearing once. The sequencing here drew on peripheral blood, taken in the third trimester of pregnancy. These receptors were collected from a female donor in good health, enrolled as a control in a pregnancy study.

The V call is TRBV18, the J call TRBJ1-4; perhaps TRBD1 as D (5 bases). This CDR3 has 14 residues. V was clipped by 2 bases and J by 2 bases, with 6 bases between them. Germline lookup yields CDR1 KGHSH and CDR2 LQKENI. CDR3 nucleotide sequence: TGTGCCAGCTCACCAAGGGGCACTAATGAAAAACTGTTTTTT. This translates into CASSPRGTNEKLFF.

The chain joins TRBV4-3 to TRBJ1-5; D is ambiguous. Germline lookup yields CDR1 LGHNA and CDR2 YSLEER. V was shortened by 0 bases and J by 3 bases, with 9 bases between the two germline ends. The CDR3 spans 15 residues. This CDR3 reads CASSQDRGVNQPQHF. Written as DNA, the CDR3 is TGCGCCAGCAGCCAAGACCGGGGTGTCAATCAGCCCCAGCATTTT.

The CDR3 spells CASSRTDSHYGYTF. The CDR3, as DNA: TGTGCCAGTTCTCGCACGGACAGCCACTATGGCTACACCTTC. The J gene is TRBJ1-2, the V gene TRBV11-1, with D possibly being TRBD1 (6 bases). Looked up from germline, CDR1 is SGHAT and CDR2 is FQDESV (reference sequence). Trimming removed 9 bases from V and 3 bases from J, with 17 bases in between. The CDR3 has 14 residues.

The CDR3 reads CASRLREATNEKLFF. In nucleotides, the CDR3 is TGTGCCAGCAGGCTACGGGAAGCAACTAATGAAAAACTGTTTTTT. The chain employs TRBV27 and TRBJ1-4; D uncertain. The CDR3 has 15 residues. The germline CDR1 and CDR2 sequences are MNHEY and SMNVEV (reference sequence). V was pared by 6 bases and J by 0 bases, with 11 bases between.

This sequence joins TRBV6-6 and TRBJ1-4, with D hard to call. Trimming removed 0 bases at V and 8 bases at J, with 7 bases between. In germline, CDR1 is MNHNY, CDR2 SVGAGI (reference sequence). The length of the CDR3 is 13 residues. CDR3 residues: CASSYSGGEKLFF. CDR3 bases: TGTGCCAGCAGTTACTCCGGCGGGGAAAAACTGTTTTTT.

The chain is built from TRBV7-9 and TRBJ2-7, with D tentatively TRBD1 (6 bases). Between the trimmed V and J ends, which lost 5 bases and 6 bases, there was a span of 17 bases. This CDR3 comprises 14 residues. Germline V CDR1 and CDR2: SEHNR, FQNEAQ (reference sequence). As DNA, the CDR3 is TGTGCCAGCAGCCCGTCCGACAGGCCGCCCGAGCAGTACTTC. Amino acid sequence: CASSPSDRPPEQYF.

The chain uses TRBV9 and TRBJ2-3; the match to TRBD1 covers 8 bases. The junction had 5 bases not matched to a gene; V was cut back by 2 bases and J by 0 bases. From germline, CDR1 is SGDLS and CDR2 YYNGEE. CDR3 length: 16 amino acids. DNA for the CDR3: TGTGCCAGCAGCGTCCGGACAGGGCCTAGCACAGATACGCAGTATTTT. Amino acids: CASSVRTGPSTDTQYF.

The rearrangement uses TRBV27 and TRBJ2-7; D not resolved. Looked up from germline, CDR1 is MNHEY and CDR2 is SMNVEV (reference sequence). The germline V and J ends were trimmed by 1 base and 4 bases, with 17 bases remaining between them. CDR3 length: 16 residues. This CDR3 is CASSLWWNRAPYEQYF. CDR3 coding DNA: TGTGCCAGCAGTTTATGGTGGAACAGAGCCCCTTACGAGCAGTACTTC.

The rearrangement uses TRBV5-4 and TRBJ1-5; TRBD1 aligns across 7 bases. This CDR3 spans 14 amino acids. Losses at the gene ends were 2 bases for V and 3 bases for J; bases not matched to a gene: 2. Per germline, CDR1 SGHNT and CDR2 YYREEE (reference sequence). The CDR3 loop reads CASSLQGNNQPQHF. Written as DNA, the CDR3 is TGTGCCAGCAGCTTACAGGGGAACAATCAGCCCCAGCATTTT.

The genes are TRBV28 and TRBJ2-3; 11 nucleotides align to TRBD1. The V segment lost 3 bases and the J segment 4 bases; nucleotides outside the gene matches: 3. Germline lookup yields CDR1 MDHEN and CDR2 SYDVKM. The CDR3 sequence is 15 residues long. The CDR3 region has the DNA TGTGCCAGCAGTTTGGACAGGGGGCCGGCAGATACGCAGTATTTT. It yields the protein CASSLDRGPADTQYF.

V and J are TRBV29-1 and TRBJ2-7; a possible D gene is TRBD2 (6 bases). The V end was cut by 1 base, the J end by 2 bases, with 9 bases between. CDR3 size: 13 residues. Germline V gene sequence: CDR1 SQVTM, CDR2 ANQGSEA. The CDR3 reads CSVEGREAYEQYF. The CDR3 DNA is TGCAGCGTTGAAGGCAGGGAGGCCTACGAGCAGTACTTC.

This clone is a singleton in its sample. The V and J genes are TRBV4-1 and TRBJ2-3; 7 bases align to TRBD2. Germline CDR1 reads MGHRA; CDR2 reads YSYEKL. The CDR3 has 15 amino acids. Trimming took 4 bases from V and 6 from J; bases not matched to a gene: 10. The CDR3 sequence: CASSPRAGAADTQYF. DNA of the CDR3: TGCGCCAGCAGCCCACGGGCGGGAGCAGCGGATACGCAGTATTTT.

Comments on this clone: Compared with germline, one end of the junction differs, possibly owing to a read error. The chain recombines TRBV19 with TRBJ2-5, with TRBD1 identical over 7 bases. Germline V gene lookup returns CDR1 LNHDA and CDR2 SQIVND (reference sequence). The CDR3 loop spans 15 amino acids. The CDR3 loop is CASSVETGFGETQYF. For the CDR3, the DNA is TGTGCCAGTAGTGTAGAGACAGGGTTCGGGGAGACCCAGTACTTC.

The chain uses TRBV6-5 and TRBJ1-1; D gene ambiguous. There are 14 residues in the CDR3. Germline-derived CDR1 and CDR2 are MNHEY and SVGAGI. Trimming removed 5 bases from V and 0 bases from J, with 10 bases in between. The CDR3 nucleotides are TGTGCCAGCAGTATCGGACTTATGAACACTGAAGCTTTCTTT. Its translation: CASSIGLMNTEAFF.

This rearrangement joins TRBV5-6 to TRBJ1-2, with 7 bases identical to TRBD1. The CDR3 has 15 residues. The junction had 8 bases not matched to a gene; V was cut back by 0 bases and J by 6 bases. Germline V lookup: CDR1 SGHDT, CDR2 YYEEEE. The DNA of the CDR3 is TGTGCCAGCAGCTTGGTCCTGACAGGGACCCATGGCTACACCTTC. Amino acids: CASSLVLTGTHGYTF. Full variable domain (outside the CDR3, taken from reference TRBV5-6 and TRBJ1-2): DAGVTQSPTHLIKTRGQQVTLRCSPKSGHDTVSWYQQALGQGPQFIFQYYEEEERQRGNFPDRFSGHQFPNYSSELNVNALLLGDSALYLCASSLVLTGTHGYTFGSGTRLTVV.

This clone was picked up a small number of times. CDR3 sequence reads: CASRASAGGSDTQYF. In DNA form, the CDR3 reads TGTGCCAGCAGGGCCTCAGCGGGGGGGTCAGATACGCAGTATTTT. This chain uses TRBV6-4 with TRBJ2-3, with 10 bases identical to TRBD2. Trimming removed 6 bases from V and 4 bases from J; junction bases left unmatched: 7. The CDR3 is 15 residues long. The V gene's germline CDR1 is MRHNA and CDR2 SNTAGT.

This clone was counted a single time. The V gene is TRBV4-2, the J gene TRBJ1-2; 7 nucleotides line up with TRBD1. Per the germline V gene, CDR1 is LGHNA and CDR2 is YNFKEQ. The CDR3 consists of 13 residues. Trimming removed 6 bases from V and 3 bases from J; junction bases left unmatched: 4. The CDR3 bases are TGTGCCAGCAGTAAAACAGGGGACTATGGCTACACCTTC. Protein: CASSKTGDYGYTF.

This chain connects TRBV18 to TRBJ1-1; D is unclear. The CDR3 runs 15 residues. CDR1 is KGHSH and CDR2 is LQKENI in the germline V gene. Deletions cut 2 bases from V and 0 bases from J, with 10 bases between. CDR3 loop: CASSPLYGVNTEAFF. In DNA form, the CDR3 reads TGTGCCAGCTCACCATTATACGGGGTGAACACTGAAGCTTTCTTT.